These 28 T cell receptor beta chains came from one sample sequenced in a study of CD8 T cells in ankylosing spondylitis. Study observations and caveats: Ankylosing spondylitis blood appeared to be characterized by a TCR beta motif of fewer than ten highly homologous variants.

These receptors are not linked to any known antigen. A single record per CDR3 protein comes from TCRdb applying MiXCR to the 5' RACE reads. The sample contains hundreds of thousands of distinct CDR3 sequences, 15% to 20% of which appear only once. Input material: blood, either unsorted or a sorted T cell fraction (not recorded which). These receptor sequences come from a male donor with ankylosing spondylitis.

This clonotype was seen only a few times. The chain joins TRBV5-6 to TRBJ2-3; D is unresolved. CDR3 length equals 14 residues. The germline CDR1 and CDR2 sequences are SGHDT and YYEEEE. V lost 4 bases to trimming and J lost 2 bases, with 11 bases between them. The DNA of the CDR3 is TGTGCCAGCAGCGGCTTAAGGACCACAGATACGCAGTATTTT. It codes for CASSGLRTTDTQYF.

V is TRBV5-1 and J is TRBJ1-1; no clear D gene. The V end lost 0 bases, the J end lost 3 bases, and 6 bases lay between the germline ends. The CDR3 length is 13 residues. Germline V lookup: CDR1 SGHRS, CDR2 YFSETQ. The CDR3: CASSLEQDTEAFF. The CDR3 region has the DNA TGCGCCAGCAGCTTGGAGCAGGACACTGAAGCTTTCTTT. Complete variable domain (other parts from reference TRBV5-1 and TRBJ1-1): KAGVTQTPRYLIKTRGQQVTLSCSPISGHRSVSWYQQTPGQGLQFLFEYFSETQRNKGNFPGRFSGRQFSNSRSEMNVSTLELGDSALYLCASSLEQDTEAFFGQGTRLTVV.

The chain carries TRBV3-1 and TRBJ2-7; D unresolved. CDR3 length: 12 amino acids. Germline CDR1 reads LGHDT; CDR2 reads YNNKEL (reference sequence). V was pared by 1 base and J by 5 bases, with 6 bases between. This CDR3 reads CASSQVRHEQYF. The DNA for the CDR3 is TGTGCCAGCAGCCAAGTTCGCCACGAGCAGTACTTC.

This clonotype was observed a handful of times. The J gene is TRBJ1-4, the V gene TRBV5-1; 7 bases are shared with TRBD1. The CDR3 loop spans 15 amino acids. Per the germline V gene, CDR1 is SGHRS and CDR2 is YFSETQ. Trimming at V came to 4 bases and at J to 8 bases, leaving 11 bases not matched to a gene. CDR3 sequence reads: CASSLTQGLEEKLFF. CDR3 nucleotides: TGCGCCAGCAGCCTAACACAGGGGTTGGAGGAAAAACTGTTTTTT.

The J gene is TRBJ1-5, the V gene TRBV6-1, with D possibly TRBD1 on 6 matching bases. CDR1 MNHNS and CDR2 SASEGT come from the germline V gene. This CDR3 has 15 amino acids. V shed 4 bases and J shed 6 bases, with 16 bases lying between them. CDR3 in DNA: TGTGCCAGCAGTGGACGACAGGTTCTAGGTCAGCCCCAGCATTTT. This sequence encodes CASSGRQVLGQPQHF.

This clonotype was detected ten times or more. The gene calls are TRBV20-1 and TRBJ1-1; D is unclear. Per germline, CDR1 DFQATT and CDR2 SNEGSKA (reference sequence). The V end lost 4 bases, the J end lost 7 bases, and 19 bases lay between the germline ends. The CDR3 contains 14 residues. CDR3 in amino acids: CSATYSRVVIEAFF. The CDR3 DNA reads TGCAGTGCTACTTATTCGAGAGTAGTGATTGAAGCTTTCTTT.

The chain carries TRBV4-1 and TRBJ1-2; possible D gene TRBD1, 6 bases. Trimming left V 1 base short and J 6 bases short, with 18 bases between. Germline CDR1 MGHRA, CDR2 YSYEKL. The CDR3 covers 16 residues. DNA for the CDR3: TGCGCCAGCAGCCAAGCGGAAACACAGGGTCGGGATGGCTACACCTTC. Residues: CASSQAETQGRDGYTF.

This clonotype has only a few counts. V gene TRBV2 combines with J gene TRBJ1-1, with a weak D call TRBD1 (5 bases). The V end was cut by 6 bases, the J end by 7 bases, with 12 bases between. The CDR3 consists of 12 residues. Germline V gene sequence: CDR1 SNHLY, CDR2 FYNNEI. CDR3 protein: CASRISGLEAFF. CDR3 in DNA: TGTGCCAGCAGAATTTCGGGGCTTGAAGCTTTCTTT.

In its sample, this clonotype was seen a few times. The CDR3 loop is CSVDPGTDTQYF. The DNA for the CDR3 is TGCAGCGTTGACCCAGGCACAGATACGCAGTATTTT. The V and J genes are TRBV29-1 and TRBJ2-3, with D hard to call. The germline gives CDR1 SQVTM, CDR2 ANQGSEA. The ends were cut back, 3 bases at V and 1 base at J, with 5 bases in the middle. The CDR3 is made up of 12 amino acids.

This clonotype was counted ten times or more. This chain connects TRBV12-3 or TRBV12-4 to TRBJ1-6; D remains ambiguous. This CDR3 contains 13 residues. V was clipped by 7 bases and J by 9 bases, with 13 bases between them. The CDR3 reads CASKRARGSPLHF. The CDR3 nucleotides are TGTGCCAGCAAGAGGGCTCGGGGTTCACCCCTCCACTTT.

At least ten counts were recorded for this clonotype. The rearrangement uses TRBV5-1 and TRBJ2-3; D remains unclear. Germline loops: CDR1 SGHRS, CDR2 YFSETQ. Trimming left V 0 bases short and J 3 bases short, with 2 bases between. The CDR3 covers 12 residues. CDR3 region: CASSLETDTQYF. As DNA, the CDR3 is TGCGCCAGCAGCTTGGAGACAGATACGCAGTATTTT.

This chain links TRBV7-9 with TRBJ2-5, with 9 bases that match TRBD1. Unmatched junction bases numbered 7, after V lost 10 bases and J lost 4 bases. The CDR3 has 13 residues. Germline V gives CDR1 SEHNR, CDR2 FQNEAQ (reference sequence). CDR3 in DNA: TGTGCCATCAACGGACAGGGGTCAGAGACCCAGTACTTC. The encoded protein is CAINGQGSETQYF.

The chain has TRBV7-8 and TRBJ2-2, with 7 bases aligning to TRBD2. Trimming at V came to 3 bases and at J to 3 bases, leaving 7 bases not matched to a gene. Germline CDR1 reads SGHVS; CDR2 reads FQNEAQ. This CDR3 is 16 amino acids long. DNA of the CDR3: TGTGCCAGCAGCTTCCGAGCGGGGTGGGACACCGGGGAGCTGTTTTTT. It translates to CASSFRAGWDTGELFF.

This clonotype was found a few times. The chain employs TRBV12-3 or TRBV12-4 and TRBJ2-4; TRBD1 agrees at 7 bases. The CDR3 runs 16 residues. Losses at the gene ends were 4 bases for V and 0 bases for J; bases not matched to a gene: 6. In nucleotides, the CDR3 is TGTGCCAGCAGTTCAGGGACAGTTCTAGCCAAAAACATTCAGTACTTC. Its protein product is CASSSGTVLAKNIQYF.

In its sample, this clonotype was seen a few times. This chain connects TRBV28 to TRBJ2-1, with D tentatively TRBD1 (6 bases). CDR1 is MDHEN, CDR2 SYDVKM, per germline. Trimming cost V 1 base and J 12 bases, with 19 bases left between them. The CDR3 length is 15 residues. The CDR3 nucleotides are TGTGCCAGCAGTTTATTAGGGGACACCGCCCGCGTGCAGTTCTTC. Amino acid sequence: CASSLLGDTARVQFF. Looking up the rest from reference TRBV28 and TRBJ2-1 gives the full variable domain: DVKVTQSSRYLVKRTGEKVFLECVQDMDHENMFWYRQDPGLGLRLIYFSYDVKMKEKGDIPEGYSVSREKKERFSLILESASTNQTSMYLCASSLLGDTARVQFFGPGTRLTVL.

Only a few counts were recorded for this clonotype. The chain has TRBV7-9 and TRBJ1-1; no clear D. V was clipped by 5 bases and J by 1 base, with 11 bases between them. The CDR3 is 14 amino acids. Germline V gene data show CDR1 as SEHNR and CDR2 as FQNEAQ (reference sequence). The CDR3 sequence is CASSVWTENTEAFF. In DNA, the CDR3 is TGTGCCAGCAGCGTGTGGACGGAGAACACTGAAGCTTTCTTT. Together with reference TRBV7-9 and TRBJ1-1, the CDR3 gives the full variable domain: DTGVSQNPRHKITKRGQNVTFRCDPISEHNRLYWYRQTLGQGPEFLTYFQNEAQLEKSRLLSDRFSAERPKGSFSTLEIQRTEQGDSAMYLCASSVWTENTEAFFGQGTRLTVV.

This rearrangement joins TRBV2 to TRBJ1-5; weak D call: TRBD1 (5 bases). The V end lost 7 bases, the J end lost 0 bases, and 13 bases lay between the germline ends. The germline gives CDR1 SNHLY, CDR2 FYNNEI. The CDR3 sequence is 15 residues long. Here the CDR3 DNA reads TGTGCCAGCAAGGGCCGGGACTATAGCAATCAGCCCCAGCATTTT. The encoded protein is CASKGRDYSNQPQHF.

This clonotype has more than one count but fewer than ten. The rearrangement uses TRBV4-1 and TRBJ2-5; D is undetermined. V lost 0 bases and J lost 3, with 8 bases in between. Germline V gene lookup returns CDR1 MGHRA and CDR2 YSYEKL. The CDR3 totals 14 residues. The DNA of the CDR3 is TGCGCCAGCAGCCAAGATCGTTGGGAAGAGACCCAGTACTTC. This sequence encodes CASSQDRWEETQYF.

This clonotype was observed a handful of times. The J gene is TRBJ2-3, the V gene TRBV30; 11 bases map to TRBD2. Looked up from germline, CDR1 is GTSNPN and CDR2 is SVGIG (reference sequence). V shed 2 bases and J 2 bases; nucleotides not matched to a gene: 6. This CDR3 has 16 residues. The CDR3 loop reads CAWSPLAGGPTDTQYF. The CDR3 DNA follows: TGTGCCTGGAGTCCCCTAGCGGGAGGTCCCACAGATACGCAGTATTTT.

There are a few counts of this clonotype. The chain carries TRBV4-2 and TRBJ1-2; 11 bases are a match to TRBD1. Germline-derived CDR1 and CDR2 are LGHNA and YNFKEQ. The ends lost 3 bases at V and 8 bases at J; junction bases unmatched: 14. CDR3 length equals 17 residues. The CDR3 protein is CASSQNFAGQGAEGYTF. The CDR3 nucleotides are TGTGCCAGCAGCCAGAACTTTGCTGGACAGGGGGCTGAGGGCTACACCTTC.

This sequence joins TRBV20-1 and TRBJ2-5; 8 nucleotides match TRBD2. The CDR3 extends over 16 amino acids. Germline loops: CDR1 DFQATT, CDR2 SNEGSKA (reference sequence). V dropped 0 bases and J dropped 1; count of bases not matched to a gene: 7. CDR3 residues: CSARDQVAGFQETQYF. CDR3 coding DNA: TGCAGTGCTAGAGATCAGGTAGCGGGGTTCCAAGAGACCCAGTACTTC.

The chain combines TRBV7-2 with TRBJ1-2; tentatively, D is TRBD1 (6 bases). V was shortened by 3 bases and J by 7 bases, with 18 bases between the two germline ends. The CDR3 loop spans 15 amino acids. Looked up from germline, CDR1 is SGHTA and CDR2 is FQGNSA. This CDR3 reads CASSLPSGGQGGYTF. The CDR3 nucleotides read TGTGCCAGCAGCTTGCCCTCCGGGGGGCAGGGTGGCTACACCTTC.

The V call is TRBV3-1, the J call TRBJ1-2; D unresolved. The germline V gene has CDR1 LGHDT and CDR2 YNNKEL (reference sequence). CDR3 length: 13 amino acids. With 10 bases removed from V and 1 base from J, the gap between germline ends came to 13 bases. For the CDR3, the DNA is TGTGCCACCTGGAGCGGACTTAACTATGGCTACACCTTC. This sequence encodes CATWSGLNYGYTF.

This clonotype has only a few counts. The CDR3 DNA is TGTGCCAGCAGCCACCGGGGAGCCTCAAATAATGAAAAACTGTTTTTT. It translates to CASSHRGASNNEKLFF. This chain joins TRBV28 and TRBJ1-4; D is unclear. The V and J ends lost 6 bases and 4 bases respectively, with 18 bases between them. Germline V gene sequence: CDR1 MDHEN, CDR2 SYDVKM. CDR3 length: 16 residues.

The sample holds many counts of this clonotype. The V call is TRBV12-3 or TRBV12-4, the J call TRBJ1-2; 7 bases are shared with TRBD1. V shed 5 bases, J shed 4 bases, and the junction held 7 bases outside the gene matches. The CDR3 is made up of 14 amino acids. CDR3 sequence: CASSPRAGGYGYTF. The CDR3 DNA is TGTGCCAGCAGTCCCAGGGCAGGGGGCTATGGCTACACCTTC.

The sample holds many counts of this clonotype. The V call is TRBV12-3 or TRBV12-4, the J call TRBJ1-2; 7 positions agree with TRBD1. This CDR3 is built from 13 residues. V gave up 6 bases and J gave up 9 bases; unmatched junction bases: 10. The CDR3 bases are TGTGCCAGCAGACTGCGACAGGGCACGAGCTACACCTTC. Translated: CASRLRQGTSYTF.

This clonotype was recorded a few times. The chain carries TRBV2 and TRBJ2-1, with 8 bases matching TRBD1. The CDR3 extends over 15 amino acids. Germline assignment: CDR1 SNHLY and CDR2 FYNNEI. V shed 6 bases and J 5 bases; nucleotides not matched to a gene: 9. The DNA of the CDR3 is TGTGCCAGCAGGTTCCAACAGGGGGTACACAATGAGCAGTTCTTC. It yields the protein CASRFQQGVHNEQFF.

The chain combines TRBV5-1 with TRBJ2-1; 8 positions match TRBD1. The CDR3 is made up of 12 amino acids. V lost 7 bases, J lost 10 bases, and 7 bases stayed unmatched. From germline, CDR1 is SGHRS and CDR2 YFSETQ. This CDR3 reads CASAVTGVEQFF. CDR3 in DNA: TGCGCCAGCGCCGTGACAGGGGTCGAGCAGTTCTTC. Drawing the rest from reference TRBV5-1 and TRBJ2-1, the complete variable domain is KAGVTQTPRYLIKTRGQQVTLSCSPISGHRSVSWYQQTPGQGLQFLFEYFSETQRNKGNFPGRFSGRQFSNSRSEMNVSTLELGDSALYLCASAVTGVEQFFGPGTRLTVL.